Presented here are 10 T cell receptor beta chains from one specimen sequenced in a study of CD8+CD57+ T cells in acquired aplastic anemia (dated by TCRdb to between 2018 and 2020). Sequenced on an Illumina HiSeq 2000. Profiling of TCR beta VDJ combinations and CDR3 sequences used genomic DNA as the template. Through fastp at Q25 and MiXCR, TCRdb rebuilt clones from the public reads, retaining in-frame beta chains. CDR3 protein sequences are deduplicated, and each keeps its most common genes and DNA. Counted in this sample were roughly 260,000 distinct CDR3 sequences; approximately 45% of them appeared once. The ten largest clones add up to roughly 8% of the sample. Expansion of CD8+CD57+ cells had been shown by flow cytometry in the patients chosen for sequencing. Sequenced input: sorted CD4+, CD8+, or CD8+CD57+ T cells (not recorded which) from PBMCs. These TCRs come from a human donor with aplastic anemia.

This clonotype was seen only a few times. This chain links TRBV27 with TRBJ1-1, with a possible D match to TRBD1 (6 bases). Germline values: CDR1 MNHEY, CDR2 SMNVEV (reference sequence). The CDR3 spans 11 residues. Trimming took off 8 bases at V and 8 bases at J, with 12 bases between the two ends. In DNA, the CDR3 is TGTGCCAGCGTGCTACAGGGAGAAGCTTTCTTT. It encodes CASVLQGEAFF.

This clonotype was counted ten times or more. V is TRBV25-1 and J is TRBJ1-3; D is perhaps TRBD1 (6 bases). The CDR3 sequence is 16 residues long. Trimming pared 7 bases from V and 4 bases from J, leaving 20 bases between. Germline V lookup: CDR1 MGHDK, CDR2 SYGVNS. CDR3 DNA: TGTGCCAGCATCCCCAAACAGGGAAATTACGGAAACACCATATATTTT. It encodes CASIPKQGNYGNTIYF.

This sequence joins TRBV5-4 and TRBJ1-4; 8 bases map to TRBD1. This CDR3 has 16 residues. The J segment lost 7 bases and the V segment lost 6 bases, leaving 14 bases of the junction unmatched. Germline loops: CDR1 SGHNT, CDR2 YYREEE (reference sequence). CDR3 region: CASTRGGRTGPEKLFF. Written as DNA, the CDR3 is TGTGCCAGCACCCGGGGGGGTCGGACAGGGCCTGAAAAACTGTTTTTT.

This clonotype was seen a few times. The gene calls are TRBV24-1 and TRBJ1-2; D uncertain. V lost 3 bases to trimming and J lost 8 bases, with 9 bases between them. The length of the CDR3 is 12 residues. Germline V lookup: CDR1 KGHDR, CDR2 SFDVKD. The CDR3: CATSDAVGGYTF. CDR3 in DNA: TGTGCCACCAGTGATGCCGTTGGGGGCTACACCTTC.

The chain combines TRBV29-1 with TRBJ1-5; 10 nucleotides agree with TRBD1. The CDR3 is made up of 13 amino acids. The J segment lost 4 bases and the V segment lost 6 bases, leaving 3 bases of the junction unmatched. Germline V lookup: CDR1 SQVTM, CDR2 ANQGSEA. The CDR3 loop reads CSVGTGVNQPQHF. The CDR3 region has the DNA TGCAGCGTCGGGACAGGGGTAAATCAGCCCCAGCATTTT. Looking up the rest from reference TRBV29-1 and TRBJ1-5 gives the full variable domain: SAVISQKPSRDICQRGTSLTIQCQVDSQVTMMFWYRQQPGQSLTLIATANQGSEATYESGFVIDKFPISRPNLTFSTLTVSNMSPEDSSIYLCSVGTGVNQPQHFGDGTRLSIL.

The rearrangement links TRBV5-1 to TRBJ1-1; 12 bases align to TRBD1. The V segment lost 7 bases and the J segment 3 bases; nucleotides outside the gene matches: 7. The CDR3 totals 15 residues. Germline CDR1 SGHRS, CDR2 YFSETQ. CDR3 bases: TGCGCCAGCCGAGGGGACAGGGGGCGCGACACTGAAGCTTTCTTT. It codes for CASRGDRGRDTEAFF.

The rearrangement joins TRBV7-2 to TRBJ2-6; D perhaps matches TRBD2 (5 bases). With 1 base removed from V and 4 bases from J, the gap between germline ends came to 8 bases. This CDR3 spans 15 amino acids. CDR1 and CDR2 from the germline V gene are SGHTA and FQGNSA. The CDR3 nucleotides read TGTGCCAGCAGCTTAGTCGGGGTCGGGGCCAACGTCCTGACTTTC. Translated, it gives CASSLVGVGANVLTF.

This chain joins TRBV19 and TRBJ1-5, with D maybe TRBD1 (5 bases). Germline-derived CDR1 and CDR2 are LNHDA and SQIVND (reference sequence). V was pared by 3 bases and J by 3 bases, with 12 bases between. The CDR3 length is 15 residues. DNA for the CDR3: TGTGCCAGTAGTATTGGGCAGGGCCACAATCAGCCCCAGCATTTT. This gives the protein CASSIGQGHNQPQHF. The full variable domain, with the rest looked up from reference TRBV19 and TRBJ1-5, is DGGITQSPKYLFRKEGQNVTLSCEQNLNHDAMYWYRQDPGQGLRLIYYSQIVNDFQKGDIAEGYSVSREKKESFPLTVTSAQKNPTAFYLCASSIGQGHNQPQHFGDGTRLSIL.

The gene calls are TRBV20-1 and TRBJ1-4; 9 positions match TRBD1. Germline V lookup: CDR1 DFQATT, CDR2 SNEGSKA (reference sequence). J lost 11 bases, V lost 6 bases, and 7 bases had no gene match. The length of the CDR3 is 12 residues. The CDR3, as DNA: TGCAGTGCCGGGACAGGGATGGGGAAACTGTTTTTT. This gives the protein CSAGTGMGKLFF.

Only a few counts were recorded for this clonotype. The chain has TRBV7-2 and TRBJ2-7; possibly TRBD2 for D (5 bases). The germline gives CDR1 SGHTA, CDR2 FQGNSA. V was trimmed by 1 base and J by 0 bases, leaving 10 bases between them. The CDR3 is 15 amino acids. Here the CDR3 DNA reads TGTGCCAGCAGCTTAGGGCCGGGAAGCTCCTACGAGCAGTACTTC. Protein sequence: CASSLGPGSSYEQYF.